This TCR beta chain was identified in a study of blood T cells in healthy people across ages. Notes on the study in general: Significant beta diversity loss was already apparent by age about 42, declining roughly linearly.

The authors ran a second PCR of about 6 to 11 cycles using a sample-barcoded 5' primer and a J-beta primer mix. TCRdb called the 5' RACE reads again in MiXCR, with one record for every CDR3 protein. The repertoire holds 800,000 or so distinct CDR3 sequences, with about 46% as singletons. Turning to this clonotype: The antigen is unknown.

Each sample yielded at least 5 micrograms of PBMC total RNA. The CDR3 runs 12 residues. V lost 7 bases and J lost 3, with 8 bases in between. Germline-derived CDR1 and CDR2 are SGHAT and FQNNGV. This chain links TRBV11-2 with TRBJ2-3; D remains unclear. The TCR comes from an elderly man in good health. The sequenced sample was blood. Here the CDR3 DNA reads TGTGCCAGCACCCCTAGTACAGATACGCAGTATTTT. Its translation: CASTPSTDTQYF.